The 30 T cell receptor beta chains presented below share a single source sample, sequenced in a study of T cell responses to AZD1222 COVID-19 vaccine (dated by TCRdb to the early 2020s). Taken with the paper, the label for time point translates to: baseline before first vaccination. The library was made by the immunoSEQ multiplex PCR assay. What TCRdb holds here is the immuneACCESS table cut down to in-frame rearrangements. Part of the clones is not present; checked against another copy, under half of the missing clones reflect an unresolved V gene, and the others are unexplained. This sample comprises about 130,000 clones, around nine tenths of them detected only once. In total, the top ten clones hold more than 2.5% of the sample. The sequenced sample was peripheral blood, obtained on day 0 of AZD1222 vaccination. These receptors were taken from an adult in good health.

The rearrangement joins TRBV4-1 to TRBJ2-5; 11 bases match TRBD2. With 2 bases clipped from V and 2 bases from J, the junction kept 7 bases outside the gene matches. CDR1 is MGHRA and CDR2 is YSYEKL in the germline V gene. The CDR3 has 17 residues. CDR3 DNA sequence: TGCGCCAGCAGCCAAACTCCGGGACTAGCGGTACAAGAGACCCAGTACTTC. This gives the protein CASSQTPGLAVQETQYF.

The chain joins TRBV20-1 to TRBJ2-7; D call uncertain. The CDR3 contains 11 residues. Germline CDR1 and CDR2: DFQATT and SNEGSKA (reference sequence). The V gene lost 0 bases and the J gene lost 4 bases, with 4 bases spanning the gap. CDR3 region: CSAREKYEQYF. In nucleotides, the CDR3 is TGCAGTGCTAGAGAAAAATACGAGCAGTACTTC.

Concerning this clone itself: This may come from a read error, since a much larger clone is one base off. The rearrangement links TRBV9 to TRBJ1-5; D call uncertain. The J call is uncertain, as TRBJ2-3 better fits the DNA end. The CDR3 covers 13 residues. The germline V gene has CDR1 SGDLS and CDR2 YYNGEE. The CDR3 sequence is CASSVADNQPQYF. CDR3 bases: TGTGCCAGCAGCGTAGCAGACAATCAGCCCCAGTATTTT.

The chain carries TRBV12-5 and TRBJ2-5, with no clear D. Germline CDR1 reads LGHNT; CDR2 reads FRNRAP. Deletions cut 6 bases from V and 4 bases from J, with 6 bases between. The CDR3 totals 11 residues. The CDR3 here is CASGYLETQYF. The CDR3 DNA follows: TGTGCTAGTGGATACCTAGAGACCCAGTACTTC.

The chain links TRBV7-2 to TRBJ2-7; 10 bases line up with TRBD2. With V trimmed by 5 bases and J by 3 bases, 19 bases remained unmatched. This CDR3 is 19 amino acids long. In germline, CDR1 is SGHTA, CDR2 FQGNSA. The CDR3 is CASSPLSSPSGSHYYEQYF. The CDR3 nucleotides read TGTGCCAGCAGCCCCCTGTCCTCTCCTAGCGGGAGCCATTACTACGAGCAGTACTTC.

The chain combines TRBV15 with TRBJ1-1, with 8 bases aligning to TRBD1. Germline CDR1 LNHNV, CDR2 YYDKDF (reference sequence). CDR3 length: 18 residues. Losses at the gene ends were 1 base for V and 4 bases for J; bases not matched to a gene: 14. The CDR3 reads CATSRVAIFRGRGTEAFF. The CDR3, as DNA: TGTGCCACCAGCAGAGTTGCGATCTTCAGGGGGCGAGGCACTGAAGCTTTCTTT. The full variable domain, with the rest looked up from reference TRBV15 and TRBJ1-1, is DAMVIQNPRYQVTQFGKPVTLSCSQTLNHNVMYWYQQKSSQAPKLLFHYYDKDFNNEADTPDNFQSRRPNTSFCFLDIRSPGLGDTAMYLCATSRVAIFRGRGTEAFFGQGTRLTVV.

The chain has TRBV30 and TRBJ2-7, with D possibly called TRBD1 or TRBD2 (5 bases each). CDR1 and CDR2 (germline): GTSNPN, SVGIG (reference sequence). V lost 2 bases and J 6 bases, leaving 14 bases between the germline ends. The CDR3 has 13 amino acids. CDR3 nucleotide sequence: TGTGCCTGGAGTCCAGGGACGCGGTCCGAGCAGTACTTC. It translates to CAWSPGTRSEQYF.

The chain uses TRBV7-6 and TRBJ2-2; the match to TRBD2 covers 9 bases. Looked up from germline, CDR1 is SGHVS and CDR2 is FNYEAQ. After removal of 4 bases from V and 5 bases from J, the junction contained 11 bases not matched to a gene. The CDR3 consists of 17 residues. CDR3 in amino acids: CASSSHSGRVWTGELFF. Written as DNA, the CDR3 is TGTGCCAGCAGCTCTCATAGCGGGAGAGTGTGGACCGGGGAGCTGTTTTTT.

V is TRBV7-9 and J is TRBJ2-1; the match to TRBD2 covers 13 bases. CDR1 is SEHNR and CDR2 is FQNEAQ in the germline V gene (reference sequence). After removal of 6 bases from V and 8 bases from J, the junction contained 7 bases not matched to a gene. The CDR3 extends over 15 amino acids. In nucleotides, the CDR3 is TGTGCCAGCAGACCCGGACTAGCGGGAGTCGATGAGCAGTTCTTC. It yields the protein CASRPGLAGVDEQFF.

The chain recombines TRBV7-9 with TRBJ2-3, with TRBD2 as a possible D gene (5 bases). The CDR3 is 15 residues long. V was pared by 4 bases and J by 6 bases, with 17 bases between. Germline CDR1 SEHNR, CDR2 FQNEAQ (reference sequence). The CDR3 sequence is CASSSLLGDTDTQYF. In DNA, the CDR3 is TGTGCCAGCAGCTCCCTCCTGGGAGACACGGATACGCAGTATTTT.

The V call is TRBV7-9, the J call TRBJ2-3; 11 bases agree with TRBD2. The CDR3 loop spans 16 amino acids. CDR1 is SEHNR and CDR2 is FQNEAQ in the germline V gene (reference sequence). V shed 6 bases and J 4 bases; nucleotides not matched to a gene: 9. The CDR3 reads CASSQTLAGVADTQYF. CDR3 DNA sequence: TGTGCCAGCAGTCAAACACTAGCGGGAGTGGCAGATACGCAGTATTTT.

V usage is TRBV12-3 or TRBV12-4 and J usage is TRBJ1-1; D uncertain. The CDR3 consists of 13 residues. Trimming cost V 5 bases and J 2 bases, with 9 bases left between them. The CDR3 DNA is TGTGCCAGCAGTCCACTATATAACACTGAAGCTTTCTTT. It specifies CASSPLYNTEAFF.

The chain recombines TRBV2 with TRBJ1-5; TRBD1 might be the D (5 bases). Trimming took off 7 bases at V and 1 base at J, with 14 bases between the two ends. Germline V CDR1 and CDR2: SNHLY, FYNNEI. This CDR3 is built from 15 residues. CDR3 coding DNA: TGTGCCAGCACGGACAATAGGCTGAGCAATCAGCCCCAGCATTTT. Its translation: CASTDNRLSNQPQHF.

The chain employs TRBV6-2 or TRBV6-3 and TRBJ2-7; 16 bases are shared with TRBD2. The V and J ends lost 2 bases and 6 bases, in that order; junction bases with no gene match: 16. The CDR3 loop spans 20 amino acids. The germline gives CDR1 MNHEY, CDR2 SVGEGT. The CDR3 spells CASSYGNPGLAGGRFSEQYF. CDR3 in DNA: TGTGCCAGCAGTTACGGCAACCCGGGACTAGCGGGAGGGCGCTTTAGCGAGCAGTACTTC.

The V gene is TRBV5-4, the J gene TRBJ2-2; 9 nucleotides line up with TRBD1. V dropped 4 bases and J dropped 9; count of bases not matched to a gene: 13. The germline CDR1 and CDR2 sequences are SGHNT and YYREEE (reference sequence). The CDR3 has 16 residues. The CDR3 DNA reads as TGTGCCAGCAGCGAGCCGGGACAGGGAGCCATCCGGGAGCTGTTTTTT. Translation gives CASSEPGQGAIRELFF.

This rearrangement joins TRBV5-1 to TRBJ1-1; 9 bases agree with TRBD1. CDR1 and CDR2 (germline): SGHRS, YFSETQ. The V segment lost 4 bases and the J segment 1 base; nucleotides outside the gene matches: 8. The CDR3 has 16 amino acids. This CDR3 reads CASSQRQTGGNTEAFF. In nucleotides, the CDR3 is TGCGCCAGCAGCCAAAGACAGACAGGGGGGAACACTGAAGCTTTCTTT.

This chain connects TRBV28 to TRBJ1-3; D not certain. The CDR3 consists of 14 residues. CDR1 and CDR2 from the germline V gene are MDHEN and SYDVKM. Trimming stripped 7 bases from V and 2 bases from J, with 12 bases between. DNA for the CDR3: TGTGCCAGCAAATACGCCATCACTGGAAACACCATATATTTT. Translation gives CASKYAITGNTIYF.

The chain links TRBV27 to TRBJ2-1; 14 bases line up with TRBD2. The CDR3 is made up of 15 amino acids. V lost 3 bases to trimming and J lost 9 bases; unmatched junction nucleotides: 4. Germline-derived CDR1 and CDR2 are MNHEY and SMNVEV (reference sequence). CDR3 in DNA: TGTGCCAGCAGTTTCGGGACTAGCGGGAGCAGTGAGCAGTTCTTC. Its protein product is CASSFGTSGSSEQFF.

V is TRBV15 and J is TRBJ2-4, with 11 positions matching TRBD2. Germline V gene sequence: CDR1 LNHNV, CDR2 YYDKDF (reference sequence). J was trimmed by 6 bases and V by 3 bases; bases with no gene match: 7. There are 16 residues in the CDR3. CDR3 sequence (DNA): TGTGCCACCAGCAGCGGGACTAGCGGTCGGGGAAACATTCAGTACTTC. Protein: CATSSGTSGRGNIQYF.

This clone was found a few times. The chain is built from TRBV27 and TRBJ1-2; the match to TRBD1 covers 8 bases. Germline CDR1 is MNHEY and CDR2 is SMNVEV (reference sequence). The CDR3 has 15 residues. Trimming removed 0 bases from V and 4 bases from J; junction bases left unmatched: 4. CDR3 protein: CASSLSPDRVYGYTF. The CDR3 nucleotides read TGTGCCAGCAGTTTATCCCCGGACAGGGTCTATGGCTACACCTTC.

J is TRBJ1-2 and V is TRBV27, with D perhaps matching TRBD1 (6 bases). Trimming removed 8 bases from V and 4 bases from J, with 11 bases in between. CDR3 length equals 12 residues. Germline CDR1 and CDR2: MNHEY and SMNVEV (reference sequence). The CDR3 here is CASSGHLYGYTF. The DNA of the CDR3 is TGTGCCAGCTCGGGACACCTCTATGGCTACACCTTC.

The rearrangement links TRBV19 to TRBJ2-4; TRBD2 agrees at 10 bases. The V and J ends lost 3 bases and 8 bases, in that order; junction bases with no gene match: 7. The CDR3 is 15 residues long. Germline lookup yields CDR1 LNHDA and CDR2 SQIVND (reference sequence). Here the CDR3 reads CASSIASGRGYIQYF. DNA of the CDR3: TGTGCCAGTAGTATTGCCAGCGGGAGGGGGTACATTCAGTACTTC.

CDR3 sequence: CASTSSGLVAVQGQYF. The CDR3 nucleotides read TGTGCCAGCACTTCCTCGGGACTAGTGGCCGTTCAGGGGCAGTACTTC. V gene TRBV2 combines with J gene TRBJ2-7; 8 nucleotides line up with TRBD2. Germline trimming cut 7 bases from V and 9 bases from J; bases unmatched to any gene: 20. The CDR3 runs to 16 residues. Per the germline V gene, CDR1 is SNHLY and CDR2 is FYNNEI.

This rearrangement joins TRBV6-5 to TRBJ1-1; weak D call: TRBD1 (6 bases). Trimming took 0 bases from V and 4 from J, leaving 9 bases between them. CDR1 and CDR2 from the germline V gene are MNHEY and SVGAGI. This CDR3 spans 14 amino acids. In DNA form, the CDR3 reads TGTGCCAGCAGTTACTCGGGGGGCCCCACTGAAGCTTTCTTT. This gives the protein CASSYSGGPTEAFF.

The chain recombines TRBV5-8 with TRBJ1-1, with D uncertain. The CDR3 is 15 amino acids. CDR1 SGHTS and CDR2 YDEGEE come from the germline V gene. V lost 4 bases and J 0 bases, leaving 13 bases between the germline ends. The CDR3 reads CASSPGVALNTEAFF. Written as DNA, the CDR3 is TGTGCCAGCAGCCCCGGGGTGGCCCTGAACACTGAAGCTTTCTTT. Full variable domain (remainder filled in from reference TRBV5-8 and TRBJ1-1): EAGVTQSPTHLIKTRGQQATLRCSPISGHTSVYWYQQALGLGLQFLLWYDEGEERNRGNFPPRFSGRQFPNYSSELNVNALELEDSALYLCASSPGVALNTEAFFGQGTRLTVV.

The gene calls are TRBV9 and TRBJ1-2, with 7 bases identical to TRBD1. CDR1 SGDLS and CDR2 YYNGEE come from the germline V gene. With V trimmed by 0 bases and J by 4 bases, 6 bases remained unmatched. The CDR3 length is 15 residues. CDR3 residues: CASSVDPGGVYGYTF. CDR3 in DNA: TGTGCCAGCAGCGTAGATCCAGGGGGGGTCTATGGCTACACCTTC.

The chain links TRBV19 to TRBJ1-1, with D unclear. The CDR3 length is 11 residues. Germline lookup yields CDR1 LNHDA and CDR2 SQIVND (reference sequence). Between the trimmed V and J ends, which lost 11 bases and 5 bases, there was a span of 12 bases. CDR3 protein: CAGGDGTEAFF. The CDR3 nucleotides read TGTGCCGGAGGCGACGGGACTGAAGCTTTCTTT.

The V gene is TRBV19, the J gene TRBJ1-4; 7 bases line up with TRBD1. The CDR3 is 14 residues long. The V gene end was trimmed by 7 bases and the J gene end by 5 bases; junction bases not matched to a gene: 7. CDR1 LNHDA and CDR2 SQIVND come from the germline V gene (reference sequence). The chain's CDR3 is CASNPGQRNEKLFF. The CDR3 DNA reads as TGTGCCAGTAATCCGGGACAGCGGAATGAAAAACTGTTTTTT. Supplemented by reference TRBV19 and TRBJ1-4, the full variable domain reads DGGITQSPKYLFRKEGQNVTLSCEQNLNHDAMYWYRQDPGQGLRLIYYSQIVNDFQKGDIAEGYSVSREKKESFPLTVTSAQKNPTAFYLCASNPGQRNEKLFFGSGTQLSVL.

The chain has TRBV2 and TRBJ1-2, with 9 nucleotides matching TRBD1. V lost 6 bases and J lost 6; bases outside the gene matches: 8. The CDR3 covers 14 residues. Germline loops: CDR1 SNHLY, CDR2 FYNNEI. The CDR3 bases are TGTGCCAGCAGCCGGGACAGGGAGGCTGATGGCTACACCTTC. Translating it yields CASSRDREADGYTF. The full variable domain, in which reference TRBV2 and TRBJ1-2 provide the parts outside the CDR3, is EPEVTQTPSHQVTQMGQEVILRCVPISNHLYFYWYRQILGQKVEFLVSFYNNEISEKSEIFDDQFSVERPDGSNFTLKIRSTKLEDSAMYFCASSRDREADGYTFGSGTRLTVV.

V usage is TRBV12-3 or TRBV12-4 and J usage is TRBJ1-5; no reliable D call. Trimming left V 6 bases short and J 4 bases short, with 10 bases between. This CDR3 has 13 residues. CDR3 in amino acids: CASRPTGNQPQHF. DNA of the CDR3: TGTGCCAGCAGGCCGACCGGTAATCAGCCCCAGCATTTT.